Presented here are 22 T cell receptor beta chains from one specimen sequenced in a study of blood T cell repertoires in COVID-19. The repertoire was sequenced with immunoSEQ multiplex PCR; TCRdb's copy has only in-frame clones and lacks some. The sample lists 200,000 or so clones, 80% to 90% occurring once. Sequencing input: peripheral blood. These receptors all come from a man aged 80 or over with acute or convalescent COVID-19.

The chain has TRBV6-5 and TRBJ2-7; 7 positions agree with TRBD1. J lost 2 bases, V lost 7 bases, and 8 bases had no gene match. The CDR3 sequence is 14 residues long. Germline V CDR1 and CDR2: MNHEY, SVGAGI. The CDR3 sequence is CASTLGDRTYEQYF. The CDR3 DNA reads TGTGCCAGCACGCTCGGGGACAGAACCTACGAGCAGTACTTC.

The chain is built from TRBV28 and TRBJ2-7, with 8 bases matching TRBD1. This CDR3 region has 15 residues. Germline V gene data show CDR1 as MDHEN and CDR2 as SYDVKM. Trimming removed 5 bases from V and 3 bases from J; junction bases left unmatched: 9. The CDR3 nucleotides read TGTGCCAGCAGTGTGATAGGGACAGGAGACTACGAGCAGTACTTC. Its translation is CASSVIGTGDYEQYF.

This rearrangement joins TRBV7-2 to TRBJ2-5; tentative D call: TRBD2 (6 bases). V lost 6 bases and J 5 bases, leaving 16 bases between the germline ends. This CDR3 is 14 amino acids long. Germline values: CDR1 SGHTA, CDR2 FQGNSA. CDR3: CASRFGLQGETQYF. The CDR3 DNA sequence: TGTGCCAGCAGATTCGGACTACAAGGGGAGACCCAGTACTTC.

The table lists this clone with a count of one. This chain joins TRBV29-1 and TRBJ2-2; 10 bases agree with TRBD1. Trimming cost V 6 bases and J 5 bases; bases outside gene matches: 3. The CDR3 is 13 amino acids. Germline values: CDR1 SQVTM, CDR2 ANQGSEA. Written as DNA, the CDR3 is TGCAGCGTACCGGGACAGGGGACCGGGGAGCTGTTTTTT. Encoded protein: CSVPGQGTGELFF.

In DNA form, the CDR3 reads TGTGCCAGCAGCTTAAATTCGCGAGCCGGGACAGATACGCAGTATTTT. It encodes CASSLNSRAGTDTQYF. The genes are TRBV7-8 and TRBJ2-3; D unclear. V was shortened by 2 bases and J by 3 bases, with 15 bases between the two germline ends. CDR3 length: 16 residues. Germline V CDR1 and CDR2: SGHVS, FQNEAQ.

CDR3: CASSYSRQGDQPQHF. The CDR3 DNA follows: TGTGCCAGCAGTTACTCAAGACAGGGGGATCAGCCCCAGCATTTT. The chain has TRBV6-5 and TRBJ1-5; 9 nucleotides agree with TRBD1. The CDR3 covers 15 residues. V was pared by 0 bases and J by 5 bases, with 2 bases of the junction left unmatched. CDR1 and CDR2 from the germline V gene are MNHEY and SVGAGI.

The chain couples TRBV11-3 to TRBJ2-3, with 9 nucleotides matching TRBD1. V was clipped by 1 base and J by 1 base; unmatched bases: 9. Germline lookup yields CDR1 SGHNT and CDR2 YENEEA. There are 18 residues in the CDR3. The CDR3 coding sequence is TGTGCCAGCAGCTTAGCGGGCACACAGGGGGCGGGCACAGATACGCAGTATTTT. It encodes CASSLAGTQGAGTDTQYF.

This clone was found a few times. The V gene is TRBV11-2, the J gene TRBJ1-5; D possibly corresponds to TRBD1 (6 bases). The CDR3 is 16 residues long. Germline-derived CDR1 and CDR2 are SGHAT and FQNNGV. V shed 1 base and J shed 2 bases, with 12 bases lying between them. The CDR3 spells CASSLGAGAGNQPQHF. The DNA for the CDR3 is TGTGCCAGCAGCTTAGGGGCAGGGGCCGGCAATCAGCCCCAGCATTTT.

The chain uses TRBV5-1 and TRBJ2-5; D gene unclear. V was trimmed by 0 bases and J by 5 bases, leaving 8 bases between them. Looked up from germline, CDR1 is SGHRS and CDR2 is YFSETQ. This CDR3 has 13 amino acids. This CDR3 is CASSLGDSETQYF. CDR3 sequence (DNA): TGCGCCAGCAGCTTGGGTGACTCCGAGACCCAGTACTTC.

The rearrangement joins TRBV2 to TRBJ2-3; D possibly corresponds to TRBD1 (6 bases). CDR1 and CDR2 from the germline V gene are SNHLY and FYNNEI. The CDR3 is 15 residues long. Trimming removed 6 bases from V and 2 bases from J, with 15 bases in between. The CDR3 here is CASRPRRGITDTQYF. Here the CDR3 DNA reads TGTGCCAGCAGACCCCGCAGGGGCATCACAGATACGCAGTATTTT.

The V gene is TRBV7-3, the J gene TRBJ1-1, with D hard to call. V was shortened by 5 bases and J by 5 bases, with 12 bases between the two germline ends. The germline gives CDR1 SGHTA, CDR2 FQGTGA. This CDR3 is built from 13 residues. This CDR3 is CASSHGGWTEAFF. The CDR3 nucleotides are TGTGCCAGCAGCCACGGCGGATGGACTGAAGCTTTCTTT. Looking up the rest from reference TRBV7-3 and TRBJ1-1 gives the full variable domain: GAGVSQTPSNKVTEKGKYVELRCDPISGHTALYWYRQSLGQGPEFLIYFQGTGAADDSGLPNDRFFAVRPEGSVSTLKIQRTERGDSAVYLCASSHGGWTEAFFGQGTRLTVV.

The chain recombines TRBV27 with TRBJ2-3; a weak D match, TRBD2 (6 bases). The length of the CDR3 is 16 residues. Looked up from germline, CDR1 is MNHEY and CDR2 is SMNVEV (reference sequence). V was shortened by 1 base and J by 0 bases, with 11 bases between the two germline ends. CDR3 DNA: TGTGCCAGCAGTTTATACCGGGGGTCTAGCACAGATACGCAGTATTTT. This codes for CASSLYRGSSTDTQYF.

The chain recombines TRBV5-6 with TRBJ2-3, with 10 bases identical to TRBD1. V shed 3 bases, J shed 1 base, and the junction held 5 bases outside the gene matches. The CDR3 has 16 amino acids. Looked up from germline, CDR1 is SGHDT and CDR2 is YYEEEE. CDR3 nucleotides: TGTGCCAGCAGCTCGAAAGACAGGGGGCGCACAGATACGCAGTATTTT. Its protein is CASSSKDRGRTDTQYF.

V gene TRBV5-1 combines with J gene TRBJ2-7; possible D gene TRBD1, 5 bases. The length of the CDR3 is 15 residues. Trimming removed 5 bases from V and 3 bases from J, with 18 bases in between. Germline-derived CDR1 and CDR2 are SGHRS and YFSETQ. Here the CDR3 reads CASRSQVTGGYEQYV. The DNA of the CDR3 is TGCGCCAGCAGGTCACAGGTTACGGGCGGCTACGAGCAGTACGTC.

V and J are TRBV28 and TRBJ1-2; 8 bases map to TRBD1. Trimming cost V 3 bases and J 5 bases; bases outside gene matches: 14. This CDR3 has 17 residues. Germline values: CDR1 MDHEN, CDR2 SYDVKM. CDR3 nucleotide sequence: TGTGCCAGCAGTTTGGGGGGACAGGTCCCTCTCGCATATGGCTACACCTTC. Its protein is CASSLGGQVPLAYGYTF.

The rearrangement links TRBV3-1 (or the pseudogene TRBV3-2) to TRBJ2-1, with 10 positions matching TRBD1. J was trimmed by 10 bases and V by 0 bases; bases with no gene match: 3. This CDR3 region has 14 residues. The germline V gene encodes CDR1 LGHDT and CDR2 YNNKEL (reference sequence). In DNA form, the CDR3 reads TGTGCCAGCAGCCAAGAGACAGGGGGCTACGAGCAGTTCTTC. It codes for CASSQETGGYEQFF.

The V and J genes are TRBV5-1 and TRBJ2-7; 10 nucleotides line up with TRBD1. Germline V gene lookup returns CDR1 SGHRS and CDR2 YFSETQ. The CDR3 contains 15 residues. Unmatched junction bases numbered 5, after V lost 4 bases and J lost 1 base. The CDR3 bases are TGCGCCAGCAGCGCCGGGACAGGGGAATCCTACGAGCAGTACTTC. Translation: CASSAGTGESYEQYF.

The DNA for the CDR3 is TGTGCCAGCAGTCTGCGGGAACCACCCCTCCACTTT. Translation: CASSLREPPLHF. The V and J genes are TRBV2 and TRBJ1-6; D not resolved. Deletions cut 5 bases from V and 11 bases from J, with 10 bases between. This CDR3 is built from 12 residues. CDR1 SNHLY and CDR2 FYNNEI come from the germline V gene.

V usage is TRBV19 and J usage is TRBJ2-3; TRBD2 matches at 7 bases. The CDR3 contains 16 residues. J lost 3 bases, V lost 2 bases, and 8 bases had no gene match. Per germline, CDR1 LNHDA and CDR2 SQIVND (reference sequence). The CDR3 sequence: CASSIRGGSSTDTQYF. DNA of the CDR3: TGTGCCAGTAGTATAAGAGGCGGGAGTTCAACAGATACGCAGTATTTT.

V and J are TRBV7-9 and TRBJ1-2; 7 bases align to TRBD1. From germline, CDR1 is SEHNR and CDR2 FQNEAQ (reference sequence). The CDR3 is 14 amino acids. Trimming took 3 bases from V and 6 from J; bases not matched to a gene: 7. DNA for the CDR3: TGTGCCAGCAGCTTTGGACAGGACGCAAATGGCTACACCTTC. Residues: CASSFGQDANGYTF.

The chain links TRBV14 to TRBJ1-1; D call uncertain. The ends were cut back, 0 bases at V and 6 bases at J, with 14 bases in the middle. The CDR3 loop spans 15 amino acids. The germline V gene encodes CDR1 SGHDN and CDR2 FVKESK. As DNA, the CDR3 is TGTGCCAGCAGCCAAGATAGGGCACGCGGGGCTGAAGCTTTCTTT. Encoded protein: CASSQDRARGAEAFF.

V gene TRBV6-5 combines with J gene TRBJ1-2, with TRBD1 matching over 7 bases. Germline V gives CDR1 MNHEY, CDR2 SVGAGI. The CDR3 consists of 12 residues. J lost 8 bases, V lost 6 bases, and 6 bases had no gene match. CDR3 nucleotide sequence: TGTGCCAGCAGCTGGGACAGCAGAGGCTACACCTTC. It yields the protein CASSWDSRGYTF.